This is a list of T cell receptor beta chains from one sample in a study of hypomethylating agent response in myelodysplastic syndrome. Sequencing was performed with immunoSEQ multiplex PCR; in TCRdb, only in-frame clones are kept and a portion is missing. Of a few thousand clones in the sample, 82% are singletons; the top ten hold around 19%. The specimen comprised bone marrow, sampled before or after starting hypomethylating agent treatment for myelodysplastic syndrome (not recorded which). These receptors were obtained from a human donor with myelodysplastic syndrome. The CDR3 runs from the conserved cysteine through the conserved F or W. A D gene is named only where the DNA matches it firmly. Some rows mark clone size as missing; the rest say once, few, many or name a class of expanded clone.

j_gene: TRBJ2-1
v_gene: TRBV6-4
abundance: NA
d_gene: NA
CDR3aa: CASSERSFNEQFF
CDR3nt: TGTGCCAGCAGTGAAAGGAGTTTCAATGAGCAGTTCTTC

j_gene: TRBJ2-5
v_gene: TRBV5-1
abundance: NA
d_gene: NA
CDR3aa: CASSLGQAGETQYF
CDR3nt: TGCGCCAGCAGCTTGGGGCAGGCGGGAGAGACCCAGTACTTC

j_gene: TRBJ2-1
v_gene: TRBV27
abundance: NA
d_gene: TRBD1
CDR3aa: CASRAFGTGGVNEQFF
CDR3nt: TGTGCCAGCAGAGCTTTCGGGACAGGGGGAGTCAATGAGCAGTTCTTC

j_gene: TRBJ2-3
v_gene: TRBV5-1
abundance: NA
d_gene: NA
CDR3aa: CASWGSGRSGTDTQYF
CDR3nt: TGCGCCAGCTGGGGTAGCGGACGTTCTGGCACAGATACGCAGTATTTT

j_gene: TRBJ2-7
v_gene: TRBV30
abundance: NA
d_gene: NA
CDR3aa: CAWSPPSHYEQYF
CDR3nt: TGTGCCTGGAGCCCCCCGAGTCACTACGAGCAGTACTTC

j_gene: TRBJ2-1
v_gene: TRBV30
abundance: NA
d_gene: NA
CDR3aa: CAWSVQGSNYYNEQFF
CDR3nt: TGTGCCTGGAGTGTACAAGGCTCGAACTACTACAATGAGCAGTTCTTC

j_gene: TRBJ1-1
v_gene: TRBV5-1
abundance: NA
d_gene: TRBD1
CDR3aa: CASSSGTGSTEAFF
CDR3nt: TGCGCCAGCAGCTCCGGGACAGGGAGCACTGAAGCTTTCTTT

j_gene: TRBJ1-2
v_gene: TRBV5-4
abundance: once
d_gene: TRBD1
CDR3aa: CASSLVGTGYGYTF
CDR3nt: TGTGCCAGCAGCTTGGTAGGGACAGGCTATGGCTACACCTTC

j_gene: TRBJ2-4
v_gene: TRBV4-3
abundance: NA
d_gene: TRBD1
CDR3aa: CASSHQTGGKNIQYF
CDR3nt: TGCGCCAGCAGCCACCAAACAGGGGGCAAAAACATTCAGTACTTC

j_gene: TRBJ2-2
v_gene: TRBV5-1
abundance: NA
d_gene: TRBD1
CDR3aa: CASSLIATGAGGELFF
CDR3nt: TGCGCCAGCAGCCTTATCGCGACAGGGGCAGGCGGGGAGCTGTTTTTT

j_gene: TRBJ2-7
v_gene: TRBV19
abundance: NA
d_gene: TRBD1
CDR3aa: CASNYQDRGLGTYEQYF
CDR3nt: TGTGCCAGTAACTACCAGGACAGGGGTTTGGGAACCTACGAGCAGTACTTC

j_gene: TRBJ2-7
v_gene: TRBV5-1
abundance: NA
d_gene: TRBD1
CDR3aa: CASSPIRDRVSEQYF
CDR3nt: TGCGCCAGCAGCCCTATCCGGGACAGGGTTTCCGAGCAGTACTTC

j_gene: TRBJ2-1
v_gene: TRBV9
abundance: once
d_gene: TRBD2
CDR3aa: CASSVAPTSGSGMDEQFF
CDR3nt: TGTGCCAGCAGCGTAGCCCCGACTAGCGGGTCTGGGATGGATGAGCAGTTCTTC

j_gene: TRBJ1-3
v_gene: TRBV28
abundance: NA
d_gene: NA
CDR3aa: CASGTGGFSGNTIYF
CDR3nt: TGTGCCAGTGGTACTGGGGGGTTCTCTGGAAACACCATATATTTT

j_gene: TRBJ1-1
v_gene: TRBV5-4
abundance: NA
d_gene: NA
CDR3aa: CASDAGGTEAFF
CDR3nt: TGTGCGAGCGACGCGGGGGGAACTGAAGCTTTCTTT

j_gene: TRBJ1-1
v_gene: TRBV5-1
abundance: NA
d_gene: NA
CDR3aa: CASSSTGVNTEAFF
CDR3nt: TGCGCCAGCAGCTCAACGGGGGTGAACACTGAAGCTTTCTTT

j_gene: TRBJ1-4
v_gene: TRBV18
abundance: NA
d_gene: NA
CDR3aa: CASSLGQGRNEKLFF
CDR3nt: TGTGCCAGCTCACTGGGGCAGGGGCGGAATGAAAAACTGTTTTTT

j_gene: TRBJ2-2
v_gene: TRBV19
abundance: once
d_gene: TRBD2
CDR3aa: CATNQAGLTGELFF
CDR3nt: TGTGCCACCAACCAAGCGGGATTGACCGGGGAGCTGTTTTTT

j_gene: TRBJ2-5
v_gene: TRBV5-1
abundance: once
d_gene: TRBD2
CDR3aa: CASSLVKLAGMETQYF
CDR3nt: TGCGCCAGCAGCTTGGTGAAACTAGCGGGAATGGAGACCCAGTACTTC

j_gene: TRBJ2-7
v_gene: TRBV6-5
abundance: NA
d_gene: TRBD1
CDR3aa: CASSPGQGAYSEQYF
CDR3nt: TGTGCCAGCAGCCCGGGACAGGGGGCATACTCCGAGCAGTACTTC

j_gene: TRBJ1-5
v_gene: TRBV2
abundance: few
d_gene: NA
CDR3aa: CASNAGRDQPQHF
CDR3nt: TGTGCCAGCAACGCGGGGCGGGATCAGCCCCAGCATTTT

j_gene: TRBJ1-2
v_gene: TRBV18
abundance: NA
d_gene: TRBD1
CDR3aa: CASSPGQGGEGYTF
CDR3nt: TGTGCCAGCTCACCGGGACAGGGTGGTGAAGGCTACACCTTC

j_gene: TRBJ2-1
v_gene: TRBV9
abundance: few
d_gene: TRBD2
CDR3aa: CASSDFRGGWENEQFF
CDR3nt: TGTGCCAGCAGCGACTTCCGGGGGGGGTGGGAAAATGAGCAGTTCTTC

j_gene: TRBJ2-7
v_gene: TRBV28
abundance: NA
d_gene: NA
CDR3aa: CASRGYSYEQYF
CDR3nt: TGTGCCAGCAGGGGTTACTCCTACGAGCAGTACTTC

j_gene: TRBJ2-7
v_gene: TRBV19
abundance: NA
d_gene: NA
CDR3aa: CASSSGGVDGGDYEQYF
CDR3nt: TGTGCCAGTAGTTCGGGGGGCGTAGATGGCGGGGACTACGAGCAGTACTTC

j_gene: TRBJ2-3
v_gene: TRBV14
abundance: NA
d_gene: NA
CDR3aa: CASSQGPQSTQYF
CDR3nt: TGTGCCAGCAGCCAAGGACCCCAGAGTACGCAGTATTTT

j_gene: TRBJ2-7
v_gene: TRBV7-5
abundance: NA
d_gene: NA
CDR3aa: CARSLDWRENREQYF
CDR3nt: TGTGCCAGAAGCTTAGACTGGCGGGAGAACCGCGAGCAGTACTTC

j_gene: TRBJ2-3
v_gene: TRBV10-2
abundance: NA
d_gene: TRBD2
CDR3aa: CASGPGLETDTQYF
CDR3nt: TGCGCCAGTGGCCCGGGACTAGAGACAGATACGCAGTATTTT

j_gene: TRBJ2-1
v_gene: TRBV5-8
abundance: NA
d_gene: NA
CDR3aa: CASSLDGGNEQFF
CDR3nt: TGTGCCAGCAGCTTGGACGGGGGCAATGAGCAGTTCTTC

j_gene: TRBJ2-1
v_gene: TRBV18
abundance: few
d_gene: NA
CDR3aa: CASSGGSSYNEQFF
CDR3nt: TGTGCCAGCTCAGGGGGGAGCTCCTACAATGAGCAGTTCTTC

j_gene: TRBJ2-1
v_gene: TRBV29-1
abundance: NA
d_gene: TRBD2
CDR3aa: CSVELVISGPSTNEQFF
CDR3nt: TGCAGCGTTGAATTGGTGATTAGCGGGCCCTCCACCAATGAGCAGTTCTTC

j_gene: TRBJ2-2
v_gene: TRBV7-2
abundance: NA
d_gene: NA
CDR3aa: CASSLASLRPTGELFF
CDR3nt: TGTGCCAGCAGCTTAGCGTCGCTAAGACCAACCGGGGAGCTGTTTTTT

j_gene: TRBJ2-7
v_gene: TRBV7-2
abundance: NA
d_gene: TRBD2
CDR3aa: CASSLDRLAGDEQYF
CDR3nt: TGTGCCAGCAGCTTAGATAGGCTAGCGGGAGACGAGCAGTACTTC

j_gene: TRBJ1-2
v_gene: TRBV6-5
abundance: NA
d_gene: NA
CDR3aa: CASSPTPQGNYGYTF
CDR3nt: TGTGCCAGCAGTCCAACCCCCCAGGGGAACTATGGCTACACCTTC

j_gene: TRBJ1-4
v_gene: TRBV13
abundance: NA
d_gene: NA
CDR3aa: CASSFPRGSEKLFF
CDR3nt: TGTGCCAGCAGCTTCCCCAGGGGTAGTGAAAAACTGTTTTTT

j_gene: TRBJ1-2
v_gene: TRBV28
abundance: NA
d_gene: NA
CDR3aa: CASRSIRGPGYIYGYTF
CDR3nt: TGTGCCAGCAGAAGCATCAGGGGCCCAGGGTACATCTATGGCTACACCTTC

j_gene: TRBJ2-7
v_gene: TRBV11-2
abundance: NA
d_gene: NA
CDR3aa: CASSTPRGGRVGVVEQYF
CDR3nt: TGTGCCAGCAGCACTCCCCGGGGCGGTCGGGTAGGAGTGGTCGAGCAGTACTTC

j_gene: TRBJ2-2
v_gene: TRBV21-1
abundance: NA
d_gene: NA
CDR3aa: CASSSGGCTGELFF
CDR3nt: TGTGCCAGCAGCTCTGGGGGGTGCACCGGGGAGCTGTTTTTT

j_gene: TRBJ1-5
v_gene: TRBV5-5
abundance: NA
d_gene: NA
CDR3aa: CASSSTLDQPQHF
CDR3nt: TGTGCCAGCAGCTCGACTCTTGATCAGCCCCAGCATTTT

j_gene: TRBJ1-5
v_gene: TRBV6-5
abundance: NA
d_gene: NA
CDR3aa: CASSYSWPERGQPQHF
CDR3nt: TGTGCCAGCAGTTACTCGTGGCCAGAAAGGGGTCAGCCCCAGCATTTT

j_gene: TRBJ2-7
v_gene: TRBV7-9
abundance: NA
d_gene: TRBD2
CDR3aa: CASSEERGEQYF
CDR3nt: TGTGCCAGCAGTGAAGAGCGGGGCGAGCAGTACTTC

j_gene: TRBJ2-7
v_gene: TRBV7-2
abundance: NA
d_gene: NA
CDR3aa: CASSITWAYEQYF
CDR3nt: TGTGCCAGCAGCATCACTTGGGCCTACGAGCAGTACTTC

j_gene: TRBJ1-2
v_gene: TRBV15
abundance: NA
d_gene: NA
CDR3aa: CATSRAGVYGYTF
CDR3nt: TGTGCCACCAGTAGGGCAGGAGTTTATGGCTACACCTTC

j_gene: TRBJ1-1
v_gene: TRBV5-1
abundance: NA
d_gene: TRBD1
CDR3aa: CASSSGTGSMNTEAFF
CDR3nt: TGCGCCAGCAGCTCCGGGACAGGGTCGATGAACACTGAAGCTTTCTTT

j_gene: TRBJ2-5
v_gene: TRBV27
abundance: NA
d_gene: TRBD2
CDR3aa: CASGLTSGRAREETQYF
CDR3nt: TGTGCCAGCGGGCTAACTAGCGGGAGGGCCCGAGAAGAGACCCAGTACTTC

j_gene: TRBJ2-5
v_gene: TRBV7-2
abundance: NA
d_gene: NA
CDR3aa: CASSLQGPQGTQYF
CDR3nt: TGTGCCAGCAGCTTACAGGGACCACAAGGGACCCAGTACTTC

j_gene: TRBJ2-1
v_gene: TRBV2
abundance: NA
d_gene: NA
CDR3aa: CASSRGGSNEQFF
CDR3nt: TGTGCCAGCAGCCGTGGGGGGAGCAATGAGCAGTTCTTC

j_gene: TRBJ2-7
v_gene: TRBV7-6
abundance: NA
d_gene: TRBD2
CDR3aa: CASSLGGGGGEQYF
CDR3nt: TGTGCCAGCAGCTTGGGCGGGGGGGGAGGAGAGCAGTACTTC

j_gene: TRBJ2-7
v_gene: TRBV6-9
abundance: NA
d_gene: NA
CDR3aa: CASSEKSYEQYF
CDR3nt: TGTGCCAGCAGTGAAAAAAGCTACGAGCAGTACTTC

j_gene: TRBJ1-5
v_gene: TRBV18
abundance: once
d_gene: NA
CDR3aa: CASSPTGYSNQPQHF
CDR3nt: TGTGCCAGCTCACCGACGGGGTATAGCAATCAGCCCCAGCATTTT

j_gene: TRBJ1-1
v_gene: TRBV5-4
abundance: NA
d_gene: TRBD1
CDR3aa: CASSMTGGKMNTEAFF
CDR3nt: TGTGCCAGCAGCATGACAGGGGGGAAGATGAACACTGAAGCTTTCTTT

j_gene: TRBJ2-3
v_gene: TRBV25-1
abundance: NA
d_gene: TRBD1
CDR3aa: CASSEDRVRDTQYF
CDR3nt: TGTGCCAGCAGTGAGGACAGGGTCCGAGATACGCAGTATTTT

j_gene: TRBJ1-1
v_gene: TRBV19
abundance: NA
d_gene: NA
CDR3aa: CASSIRDKFNTEAFF
CDR3nt: TGTGCCAGTAGTATAAGGGACAAATTTAACACTGAAGCTTTCTTT